Listed here are 20 T cell receptor beta chains from one sample, sequenced in a study of regulatory T cells in long-lasting Graves disease. Time point of the sample: persistent/refractory GD, antithyroid drugs over 5 years with positive TRAb. From RNA extracted from PBMCs, the TCR library was made. Building of the TCR beta libraries involved iRepertoire HTBI primers and Arm-PCR of CDR3 regions. One entry per CDR3 protein, called by TCRdb with MiXCR from the multiplex PCR reads. This sample has fewer than 450,000 distinct CDR3 sequences, with around 20% found just once. The sequencing here drew on peripheral blood mononuclear cells (PBMCs), taken when the disease was refractory, from a patient treated with antithyroid drugs. The receptors shown here come from a female donor with Graves disease.

J is TRBJ1-1 and V is TRBV18; D not resolved. This CDR3 contains 16 residues. V was shortened by 0 bases and J by 8 bases, with 19 bases between the two germline ends. Germline assignment: CDR1 KGHSH and CDR2 LQKENI. CDR3 nucleotide sequence: TGTGCCAGCTCACCACCAGGGAGGGTCGTCCTATCCGAAGCTTTCTTT. Translating gives CASSPPGRVVLSEAFF.

The chain joins TRBV2 to TRBJ1-5; D might be TRBD1 (6 bases). From germline, CDR1 is SNHLY and CDR2 FYNNEI. The CDR3 has 14 amino acids. Trimming took 8 bases from V and 4 from J, leaving 15 bases between them. CDR3 sequence (DNA): TGTGCCAGCGAAGACAGGTACATGAATCAGCCCCAGCATTTT. Amino acids: CASEDRYMNQPQHF.

The rearrangement joins TRBV7-9 to TRBJ2-3; the match to TRBD1 covers 7 bases. From germline, CDR1 is SEHNR and CDR2 FQNEAQ (reference sequence). The CDR3 extends over 16 amino acids. V was pared by 5 bases and J by 2 bases, with 10 bases of the junction left unmatched. Here the CDR3 DNA reads TGTGCCAGCAGCGAGGCCACAGGGGAAGACACAGATACGCAGTATTTT. Amino acids: CASSEATGEDTDTQYF.

The chain links TRBV19 to TRBJ1-1, with TRBD1 matching 9 bases. V lost 5 bases and J lost 10; bases outside the gene matches: 14. Germline-derived CDR1 and CDR2 are LNHDA and SQIVND (reference sequence). The length of the CDR3 is 15 residues. CDR3: CASSPRDRDTLGAFF. DNA for the CDR3: TGTGCCAGTAGTCCCCGGGACAGGGATACCCTAGGAGCTTTCTTT.

There are many counts of this clonotype. The rearrangement joins TRBV15 to TRBJ2-7; 13 nucleotides line up with TRBD2. The CDR3 extends over 19 amino acids. Germline CDR1 LNHNV, CDR2 YYDKDF (reference sequence). Unmatched junction bases numbered 8, after V lost 0 bases and J lost 0 bases. CDR3 nucleotide sequence: TGTGCCACCAGCAGAGAGGGACTAGCGGGACGATTGGGCTCCTACGAGCAGTACTTC. Its translation: CATSREGLAGRLGSYEQYF.

This clonotype was seen a handful of times. The gene calls are TRBV30 and TRBJ1-1, with D unclear. The CDR3 consists of 11 residues. V was shortened by 0 bases and J by 4 bases, with 3 bases between the two germline ends. Looked up from germline, CDR1 is GTSNPN and CDR2 is SVGIG (reference sequence). CDR3 amino acids: CAWSVFTEAFF. The CDR3 region has the DNA TGTGCCTGGAGTGTATTCACTGAAGCTTTCTTT.

This clonotype turned up a few times. This may stem from a read error, because a much larger clone lies one nucleotide away. The rearrangement joins TRBV2 to TRBJ2-5; D call uncertain. V dropped 1 base and J dropped 5 bases, with 8 bases sitting between them. Germline loops: CDR1 SNHLY, CDR2 FYNNEI. This CDR3 comprises 13 residues. The CDR3 coding sequence is TGTGCCAGCAGTGAAGGGGGTCTGGAGACCCAGTACTTC. Encoded protein: CASSEGGLETQYF.

The chain combines TRBV7-9 with TRBJ1-6, with 9 bases lining up with TRBD1. Germline CDR1 SEHNR, CDR2 FQNEAQ (reference sequence). V dropped 5 bases and J dropped 0; count of bases not matched to a gene: 5. The CDR3 spans 17 residues. The CDR3 region is CASSLGTGSSYNSPLHF. Written as DNA, the CDR3 is TGTGCCAGCAGCCTCGGGACAGGGAGCTCCTATAATTCACCCCTCCACTTT.

This clonotype turned up a few times. This may be a read error: a much more frequent sequence differs by one nucleotide. The chain combines TRBV6-5 with TRBJ2-7, with D unclear. Germline lookup yields CDR1 MNHEY and CDR2 SVGAGI. The CDR3 loop spans 12 amino acids. DNA of the CDR3: TGTGCCAACAGTTACCCCACGTACGAGCAGTACTTC. Amino acid sequence: CANSYPTYEQYF.

The sample holds a few counts of this clonotype. The rearrangement links TRBV5-4 to TRBJ1-2, with D possibly TRBD1 on 5 matching bases. The CDR3 has 14 amino acids. V was cut by 3 bases and J by 3 bases, with 12 bases left in between. Per the germline V gene, CDR1 is SGHNT and CDR2 is YYREEE (reference sequence). The CDR3 loop reads CASSSMGGDYGYTF. CDR3 sequence (DNA): TGTGCCAGCAGCTCTATGGGGGGGGACTATGGCTACACCTTC.

The chain joins TRBV10-3 to TRBJ1-5, with D perhaps TRBD1 (6 bases). The CDR3 consists of 15 residues. The ends were cut back, 4 bases at V and 3 bases at J, with 13 bases in the middle. Germline values: CDR1 ENHRY, CDR2 SYGVKD. CDR3 DNA: TGTGCCATCAGTGGCGAGGGGGTCATCAATCAGCCCCAGCATTTT. As protein: CAISGEGVINQPQHF.

Comment on this clonotype: The junction differs from germline at one of its ends, possibly a read error. This chain uses TRBV11-2 with TRBJ2-7; TRBD1 matches at 7 bases. The V gene's germline CDR1 is SGHAT and CDR2 FQNNGV. The CDR3 is 15 amino acids. The CDR3 spells CASSLVVGPTGEQYF. The CDR3 DNA reads TGCGCCAGCAGCTTAGTGGTCGGACCGACAGGGGAGCAGTACTTC.

This clonotype was recorded many times. The chain combines TRBV5-5 with TRBJ2-7; either TRBD1 or TRBD2 may fit D (5 bases each). Germline V gene lookup returns CDR1 SGHKS and CDR2 YYEKEE (reference sequence). This CDR3 spans 15 amino acids. V lost 3 bases, J lost 3 bases, and 16 bases lay in between. CDR3 in amino acids: CASSSAGTHLYEQYF. The DNA of the CDR3 is TGTGCCAGCAGCTCGGCCGGGACGCACCTCTACGAGCAGTACTTC.

Only a few counts were recorded for this clonotype. The chain links TRBV29-1 to TRBJ1-1; tentatively, D is TRBD1 (6 bases). Trimming removed 6 bases at V and 5 bases at J, with 16 bases between. The CDR3 consists of 13 residues. The germline CDR1 and CDR2 sequences are SQVTM and ANQGSEA. CDR3 in DNA: TGCAGCGTGGTATGGGGGGCTGAAACTGAAGCTTTCTTT. Translation: CSVVWGAETEAFF.

This clonotype has at least ten counts. CDR3 nucleotides: TGTGCCAGCAGTTCTCCGGGGGGGCTCGGTGGCTACACCTTC. Residues: CASSSPGGLGGYTF. The chain combines TRBV28 with TRBJ1-2; D is perhaps TRBD1 (6 bases). CDR1 MDHEN and CDR2 SYDVKM come from the germline V gene. V shed 4 bases and J shed 7 bases, with 16 bases lying between them. The CDR3 consists of 14 residues.

This rearrangement joins TRBV20-1 to TRBJ1-1; TRBD1 agrees at 7 bases. Trimming at V came to 0 bases and at J to 2 bases, leaving 3 bases not matched to a gene. Looked up from germline, CDR1 is DFQATT and CDR2 is SNEGSKA (reference sequence). The CDR3 has 14 residues. The CDR3 bases are TGCAGTGCTAGAGATAAGGGGGCAAACACTGAAGCTTTCTTT. It specifies CSARDKGANTEAFF.

This clonotype was counted only a few times. V is TRBV28 and J is TRBJ2-7; 9 bases fit TRBD1. The CDR3 runs 19 residues. The trim removed 6 bases at V and 0 bases at J, leaving 18 bases unmatched. Germline loops: CDR1 MDHEN, CDR2 SYDVKM. The CDR3 nucleotides are TGTGCCAGCAGCGGGCCCACAGGGGGCCGTATTTACAACTCCTACGAGCAGTACTTC. Translating it yields CASSGPTGGRIYNSYEQYF.

This clonotype came up many times. This chain connects TRBV7-2 to TRBJ2-7; D possibly uses TRBD1 or TRBD2 (6 bases each). Trimming stripped 5 bases from V and 3 bases from J, with 29 bases between. From germline, CDR1 is SGHTA and CDR2 FQGNSA. The CDR3 is 19 amino acids. The CDR3 protein is CASSPRQASITGLNYEQYF. CDR3 coding DNA: TGTGCCAGCAGCCCTAGACAGGCCTCTATTACCGGACTAAACTACGAGCAGTACTTC.

This chain uses TRBV29-1 with TRBJ1-1; the D is unclear. V was shortened by 1 base and J by 4 bases, with 10 bases between the two germline ends. Germline V gives CDR1 SQVTM, CDR2 ANQGSEA. The CDR3 runs to 13 residues. The CDR3 here is CSVEGGKLTEAFF. CDR3 DNA: TGCAGCGTTGAAGGCGGTAAGCTCACTGAAGCTTTCTTT.

This clonotype was detected ten times or more. This chain joins TRBV2 and TRBJ2-7; 8 bases agree with TRBD1. Per the germline V gene, CDR1 is SNHLY and CDR2 is FYNNEI. The CDR3 has 12 residues. Germline trimming cut 10 bases from V and 5 bases from J; bases unmatched to any gene: 7. CDR3 sequence: CAINQGADEQYF. CDR3 bases: TGTGCCATAAACCAGGGGGCTGACGAGCAGTACTTC.